This record covers a single T cell receptor beta chain. The antigen is undetermined. The V and J ends lost 10 bases and 2 bases respectively, with 8 bases between them. Germline CDR1 is MNHEY and CDR2 is SVGAGI. The CDR3 loop spans 11 amino acids. This sample is drawn from a study of T cell responses to AZD1222 COVID-19 vaccine. Findings and caveats of the study: Vaccine-associated CD4 TCRs ranged over spike, dominating at 160-218 and 743-854.

The repertoire was sequenced with immunoSEQ multiplex PCR; TCRdb's copy has only in-frame clones and lacks some. The data show 150,000 or so clones, 75% to 95% seen once. This TCR came from an adult in good health. The sequences come from peripheral blood, collected on day 0 of AZD1222 vaccination. The V gene is TRBV6-5, the J gene TRBJ1-1; D gene uncertain. The CDR3 bases are TGTGCCACGAGGATAAACACTGAAGCTTTCTTT. This sequence encodes CATRINTEAFF.